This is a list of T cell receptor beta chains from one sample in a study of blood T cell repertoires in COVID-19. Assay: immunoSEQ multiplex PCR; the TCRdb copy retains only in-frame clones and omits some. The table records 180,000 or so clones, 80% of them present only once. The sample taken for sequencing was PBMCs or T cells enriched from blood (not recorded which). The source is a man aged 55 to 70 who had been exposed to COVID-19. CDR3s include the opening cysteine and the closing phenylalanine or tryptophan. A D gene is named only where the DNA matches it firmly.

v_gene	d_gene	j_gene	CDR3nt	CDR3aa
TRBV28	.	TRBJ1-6	TGTGCCAGCAGTTTGCAGGTCGGCTATAATTCACCCCTCCACTTT	CASSLQVGYNSPLHF
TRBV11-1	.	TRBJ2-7	TGTGCCAGCAGCTTAGGCGCAGGGTCCCACGAGCAGTACTTC	CASSLGAGSHEQYF
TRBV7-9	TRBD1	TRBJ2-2	TGTGCCAGCAGCTTAGCGACCGGCGGACAGGGGGCCGGGGAGCTGTTTTTT	CASSLATGGQGAGELFF
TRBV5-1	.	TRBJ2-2	TGCGCCAGCAGCCCCACCAATATCGCGGGGGAGCTGTTTTTT	CASSPTNIAGELFF
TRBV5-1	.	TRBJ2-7	TGCGCCAGCAGCGGGGGGACAGTCTCCTACGAGCAGTACTTC	CASSGGTVSYEQYF
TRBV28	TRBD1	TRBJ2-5	TGTGCCAGCAGCCGGGGGACAGGGGGCGGGCAAGAGACCCAGTACTTC	CASSRGTGGGQETQYF
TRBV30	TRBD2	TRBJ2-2	TGTGCCTTCACCCGGACTAGCGGAGCCACCGGGGAGCTGTTTTTT	CAFTRTSGATGELFF
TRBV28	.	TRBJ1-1	TGTGCCAGCAGTCTAAGAGGGAGACGCACTGAAGCTTTCTTT	CASSLRGRRTEAFF
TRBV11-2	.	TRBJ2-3	TGTGCCAGCAGCTTAGGGTTTAGCGGAACCACAGATACGCAGTATTTT	CASSLGFSGTTDTQYF
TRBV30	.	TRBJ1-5	TGTGCCTGGAGTCTGGCGGCAGGCAATCAGCCCCAGCATTTT	CAWSLAAGNQPQHF
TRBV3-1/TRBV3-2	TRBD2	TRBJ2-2	TGTGCCAGCAGCCGATCTGGACTAGCAGGCGGGGAGCTGTTTTTT	CASSRSGLAGGELFF
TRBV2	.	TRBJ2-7	TGTGCCAGCAGTGACAGGGGCCACGAGCAGTACTTC	CASSDRGHEQYF
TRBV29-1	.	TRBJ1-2	TGCAGCGTTGATCTGCAGGGCGCGGATGGCTACACCTTC	CSVDLQGADGYTF
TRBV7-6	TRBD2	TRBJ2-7	TGTGCCAGCAGCGCAGGGACTAGCGGTTCCTACGAGCAGTACTTC	CASSAGTSGSYEQYF
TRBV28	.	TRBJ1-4	TGTGCCAGCCGGGGGGGGACTATCGAAAAACTGTTTTTT	CASRGGTIEKLFF
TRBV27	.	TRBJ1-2	TGTGCCAGCAGTCTTACGTCAGGGGTCTATGGCTACACCTTC	CASSLTSGVYGYTF